The 14 T cell receptor beta chains presented below share a single source sample, sequenced in a study of early T cells in non-severe SARS-CoV-2 infection. MiXCR was run by TCRdb on the 5' RACE reads, yielding one entry per CDR3 protein. The sample holds 75,000 or so distinct CDR3 sequences, 14% seen once. Source material: whole blood. These receptor sequences come from an adult who was a healthcare worker with PCR-confirmed SARS-CoV-2 infection or an uninfected control (not recorded which).

This clonotype was seen a handful of times. The chain carries TRBV5-4 and TRBJ2-4; weak D call: TRBD1 (5 bases). V lost 5 bases and J 0 bases, leaving 12 bases between the germline ends. Germline CDR1 SGHNT, CDR2 YYREEE (reference sequence). The CDR3 is 15 amino acids. CDR3 sequence: CASSSSQGAKNIQYF. CDR3 bases: TGTGCCAGCAGTTCGTCTCAGGGAGCCAAAAACATTCAGTACTTC.

In regard to this clonotype: An end of the junction differs from the germline gene, which may be a read error. The chain links TRBV6-6 to TRBJ1-2; D is uncertain. The length of the CDR3 is 11 residues. Germline values: CDR1 MNHNY, CDR2 SVGAGI (reference sequence). CDR3 sequence reads: CASSLRITAFF. In DNA form, the CDR3 reads TGTGCCAGCAGCCTCAGGATAACAGCCTTTTTC.

The CDR3: CASSQPPGHTNTEAFF. CDR3 nucleotides: TGCGCCAGCAGCCAACCACCGGGACACACGAACACTGAAGCTTTCTTT. The rearrangement joins TRBV4-1 to TRBJ1-1; perhaps TRBD1 as D (6 bases). The V gene's germline CDR1 is MGHRA and CDR2 YSYEKL. Trimming pared 2 bases from V and 1 base from J, leaving 14 bases between. The CDR3 length is 16 residues.

Concerning this clonotype: Germline is not matched at one junction end, which may reflect a read error. This sequence joins TRBV28 and TRBJ1-2; D gene ambiguous. Per germline, CDR1 MDHEN and CDR2 SYDVKM. This CDR3 comprises 10 residues. In DNA, the CDR3 is TGTGCCAGCAGACTTACAGATATTGTCTTC. Its translation is CASRLTDIVF.

The chain uses TRBV9 and TRBJ1-2; no firm D call. V was cut by 0 bases and J by 0 bases, with 6 bases left in between. This CDR3 contains 14 residues. Germline assignment: CDR1 SGDLS and CDR2 YYNGEE. The CDR3 coding sequence is TGTGCCAGCAGCGTAGATAGGGCTAACTATGGCTACACCTTC. Translated: CASSVDRANYGYTF.

The CDR3, as DNA: TGTGCCAGCAGTCTCCTCCGGGTTTTTGATGGGGGGGCCCAGGAGACCCAGTACTTC. Translating gives CASSLLRVFDGGAQETQYF. The chain combines TRBV2 with TRBJ2-5, with D maybe TRBD2 (7 bases). Germline V lookup: CDR1 SNHLY, CDR2 FYNNEI. The germline V and J ends were trimmed by 5 bases and 5 bases, with 30 bases remaining between them. The CDR3 has 19 amino acids.

This rearrangement joins TRBV5-1 to TRBJ2-1, with unresolved D. Trimming left V 0 bases short and J 2 bases short, with 6 bases between. Germline values: CDR1 SGHRS, CDR2 YFSETQ. The CDR3 covers 14 residues. The CDR3 sequence is CASSLGLPYNEQFF. The DNA of the CDR3 is TGCGCCAGCAGCTTGGGATTACCCTACAATGAGCAGTTCTTC.

This clonotype was observed once. This CDR3 reads CAIGGEPGTDTQYF. The CDR3 nucleotides are TGTGCCATCGGTGGGGAACCCGGCACAGATACGCAGTATTTT. The genes are TRBV10-3 and TRBJ2-3; no clear D. The V and J ends lost 8 bases and 1 base respectively, with 13 bases between them. The CDR3 loop spans 14 amino acids. CDR1 is ENHRY, CDR2 SYGVKD, per germline.

Many counts were recorded for this clonotype. The CDR3 DNA reads TGTGCCAGCAGCTCACCGGCCTGGAACACTGAAGCTTTCTTT. Translation: CASSSPAWNTEAFF. The chain joins TRBV28 to TRBJ1-1; D not certain. CDR1 is MDHEN, CDR2 SYDVKM, per germline. V dropped 6 bases and J dropped 1 base, with 12 bases sitting between them. The length of the CDR3 is 14 residues.

This CDR3 is CASSLDLTAWGYTF. CDR3 nucleotides: TGTGCCAGCAGCTTAGATTTGACAGCCTGGGGCTACACCTTC. J is TRBJ1-2 and V is TRBV11-2; weak D call: TRBD1 (5 bases). This CDR3 has 14 residues. The V end was cut by 0 bases, the J end by 8 bases, with 13 bases between. In germline, CDR1 is SGHAT, CDR2 FQNNGV.

This rearrangement joins TRBV2 to TRBJ2-1; D gene uncertain. The CDR3 extends over 14 amino acids. Trimming removed 2 bases from V and 3 bases from J, with 8 bases in between. Germline CDR1 reads SNHLY; CDR2 reads FYNNEI. The CDR3 reads CASSELVGYNEQFF. The CDR3 bases are TGTGCCAGCAGTGAATTGGTCGGCTACAATGAGCAGTTCTTC. Looking up the rest from reference TRBV2 and TRBJ2-1 gives the full variable domain: EPEVTQTPSHQVTQMGQEVILRCVPISNHLYFYWYRQILGQKVEFLVSFYNNEISEKSEIFDDQFSVERPDGSNFTLKIRSTKLEDSAMYFCASSELVGYNEQFFGPGTRLTVL.

The gene calls are TRBV6-4 and TRBJ1-5; D gene unclear. There are 16 residues in the CDR3. Per germline, CDR1 MRHNA and CDR2 SNTAGT. The V gene lost 0 bases and the J gene lost 5 bases, with 14 bases spanning the gap. CDR3 protein: CASSDSMMAKDQPQHF. The CDR3 region has the DNA TGTGCCAGCAGTGACTCGATGATGGCCAAAGATCAGCCCCAGCATTTT.

This clonotype showed up many times. This rearrangement joins TRBV20-1 to TRBJ2-2, with 12 bases aligning to TRBD2. Germline V gives CDR1 DFQATT, CDR2 SNEGSKA (reference sequence). J gave up 7 bases and V 5 bases, and 11 bases lay outside the gene matches. The CDR3 is made up of 16 amino acids. DNA of the CDR3: TGCAGTGCTCACCCTAGCGGGGGGGCTGTTGTCGGGGAGCTGTTTTTT. This gives the protein CSAHPSGGAVVGELFF.

This clonotype was seen only a few times. This chain links TRBV11-2 with TRBJ1-3; D is ambiguous. The V gene lost 0 bases and the J gene lost 4 bases, with 16 bases spanning the gap. CDR3 length equals 17 residues. The V gene's germline CDR1 is SGHAT and CDR2 FQNNGV. The CDR3 protein is CASSLDWLAMGGNTIYF. CDR3 DNA: TGTGCCAGCAGCTTAGATTGGTTGGCTATGGGCGGAAACACCATATATTTT.